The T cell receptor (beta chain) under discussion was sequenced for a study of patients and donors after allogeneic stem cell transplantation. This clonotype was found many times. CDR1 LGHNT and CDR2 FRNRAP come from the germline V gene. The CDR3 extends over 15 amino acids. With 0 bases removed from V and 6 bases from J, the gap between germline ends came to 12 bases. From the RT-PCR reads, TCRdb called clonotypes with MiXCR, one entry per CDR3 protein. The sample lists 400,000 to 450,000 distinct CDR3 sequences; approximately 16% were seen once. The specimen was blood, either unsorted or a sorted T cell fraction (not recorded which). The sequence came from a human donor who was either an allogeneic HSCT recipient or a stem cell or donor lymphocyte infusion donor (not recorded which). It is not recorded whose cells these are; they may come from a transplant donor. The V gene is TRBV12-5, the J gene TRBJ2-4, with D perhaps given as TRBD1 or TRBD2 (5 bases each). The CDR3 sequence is CASGLVLPGTNIQYF. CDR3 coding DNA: TGTGCTAGTGGTTTGGTACTCCCAGGGACAAACATTCAGTACTTC.